A single sample is the source of the 31 T cell receptor beta chains below, sequenced in a study of long-term antiretroviral therapy in people with HIV. Researchers report immunoSEQ v3.0 was run at survey level. Generated by immunoSEQ multiplex PCR, the TCRdb table keeps only in-frame clones and is missing some. The sample consists of about 28,000 clones, roughly 90% of them appearing once. This specimen was unsorted PBMCs, taken 3.1 years after starting antiretroviral therapy. These receptors came from a young man with HIV.

The rearrangement joins TRBV30 to TRBJ1-1; no clear D. The CDR3 contains 11 residues. V lost 2 bases and J 6 bases, leaving 7 bases between the germline ends. Germline values: CDR1 GTSNPN, CDR2 SVGIG (reference sequence). CDR3 region: CAWSSSPEAFF. CDR3 nucleotides: TGTGCCTGGAGTTCCAGCCCTGAAGCTTTCTTT.

The J gene is TRBJ2-3, the V gene TRBV7-2; no definite D call. V was shortened by 4 bases and J by 0 bases, with 5 bases between the two germline ends. The germline V gene has CDR1 SGHTA and CDR2 FQGNSA. The CDR3 spans 13 residues. The CDR3 coding sequence is TGTGCCAGCAGCTCCCCTAGCACAGATACGCAGTATTTT. It translates to CASSSPSTDTQYF.

This chain links TRBV2 with TRBJ2-5, with no clear D. CDR3 length: 11 amino acids. Looked up from germline, CDR1 is SNHLY and CDR2 is FYNNEI. The ends were cut back, 1 base at V and 3 bases at J, with 0 bases in the middle. In DNA, the CDR3 is TGTGCCAGCAGTGAAGAAGAGACCCAGTACTTC. It encodes CASSEEETQYF.

The chain uses TRBV6-1 and TRBJ2-7; perhaps TRBD1 as D (5 bases). CDR3 length equals 15 residues. The germline CDR1 and CDR2 sequences are MNHNS and SASEGT. V was pared by 6 bases and J by 1 base, with 16 bases between. The CDR3 nucleotides are TGTGCCAGCAGAGGCCTGAGACAGACGTCCTACGAGCAGTACTTC. Translation gives CASRGLRQTSYEQYF.

V and J are TRBV19 and TRBJ2-4, with D possibly matching TRBD1 (6 bases). CDR1 is LNHDA, CDR2 SQIVND, per germline (reference sequence). The CDR3 totals 14 residues. The V gene lost 0 bases and the J gene lost 4 bases, with 7 bases spanning the gap. The CDR3 loop reads CASSIERGKNIQYF. For the CDR3, the DNA is TGTGCCAGTAGTATAGAGAGGGGGAAAAACATTCAGTACTTC.

The chain combines TRBV4-1 with TRBJ2-2; 8 bases are a match to TRBD1. There are 18 residues in the CDR3. Per the germline V gene, CDR1 is MGHRA and CDR2 is YSYEKL. V was pared by 8 bases and J by 5 bases, with 19 bases of the junction left unmatched. The DNA of the CDR3 is TGCGCCAGCGCCTCAAGAGACGGGACAGGTTGGGGGACCGGGGAGCTGTTTTTT. Protein: CASASRDGTGWGTGELFF.

V and J are TRBV7-8 and TRBJ2-3; unclear D gene. V dropped 4 bases and J dropped 4 bases, with 6 bases sitting between them. The CDR3 covers 12 residues. Germline CDR1 is SGHVS and CDR2 is FQNEAQ. The CDR3 loop is CASSSLPDTQYF. The CDR3 DNA follows: TGTGCCAGCAGCTCCCTCCCAGATACGCAGTATTTT.

This chain links TRBV6-1 with TRBJ1-1; D remains unclear. Trimming stripped 8 bases from V and 2 bases from J, with 18 bases between. CDR3 length: 15 amino acids. Germline V gene sequence: CDR1 MNHNS, CDR2 SASEGT. The CDR3 coding sequence is TGTGCCAGCCGTAGATTACCACAGACAAACACTGAAGCTTTCTTT. It is translated as CASRRLPQTNTEAFF.

The CDR3 region is CASSDASSRQPQHF. The CDR3, as DNA: TGTGCCAGCAGTGATGCCAGTAGCCGTCAGCCCCAGCATTTT. The rearrangement joins TRBV25-1 to TRBJ1-5; D is undetermined. The CDR3 runs to 14 residues. Per the germline V gene, CDR1 is MGHDK and CDR2 is SYGVNS. V was trimmed by 3 bases and J by 6 bases, leaving 12 bases between them.

The count of this clone is one. The chain combines TRBV9 with TRBJ1-3; perhaps TRBD1 as D (5 bases). CDR3 size: 15 residues. The V and J ends lost 5 bases and 0 bases respectively, with 12 bases between them. Germline assignment: CDR1 SGDLS and CDR2 YYNGEE. The CDR3 region is CASSTSGGSGNTIYF. The CDR3 DNA is TGTGCCAGCAGTACCTCCGGGGGCTCTGGAAACACCATATATTTT.

This chain links TRBV5-8 with TRBJ2-7; no clear D gene. The CDR3 contains 15 residues. Trimming removed 5 bases from V and 0 bases from J, with 15 bases in between. The V gene's germline CDR1 is SGHTS and CDR2 YDEGEE. CDR3 bases: TGTGCCAGCAGTCCTATTAGACTGAACTCCTACGAGCAGTACTTC. It encodes CASSPIRLNSYEQYF. Complete variable domain (other parts from reference TRBV5-8 and TRBJ2-7): EAGVTQSPTHLIKTRGQQATLRCSPISGHTSVYWYQQALGLGLQFLLWYDEGEERNRGNFPPRFSGRQFPNYSSELNVNALELEDSALYLCASSPIRLNSYEQYFGPGTRLTVT.

The chain links TRBV4-1 to TRBJ2-5, with 11 bases matching TRBD2. The germline CDR1 and CDR2 sequences are MGHRA and YSYEKL. J was trimmed by 3 bases and V by 3 bases; bases with no gene match: 9. The CDR3 is 17 residues long. The CDR3 reads CASSHPADSGGEETQYF. CDR3 nucleotides: TGCGCCAGCAGCCACCCTGCGGATAGCGGGGGGGAAGAGACCCAGTACTTC.

The DNA of the CDR3 is TGTGCCACCACGGGGGTTGGTAGTGGACCCCAGCATTTT. Translated: CATTGVGSGPQHF. The chain combines TRBV15 with TRBJ1-5; TRBD1 might be the D (5 bases). Trimming pared 7 bases from V and 10 bases from J, leaving 17 bases between. Germline V gene lookup returns CDR1 LNHNV and CDR2 YYDKDF (reference sequence). The CDR3 length is 13 residues. The variable domain in full, with the rest retrieved from reference TRBV15 and TRBJ1-5, is DAMVIQNPRYQVTQFGKPVTLSCSQTLNHNVMYWYQQKSSQAPKLLFHYYDKDFNNEADTPDNFQSRRPNTSFCFLDIRSPGLGDTAMYLCATTGVGSGPQHFGDGTRLSIL.

This clone was seen a handful of times. The chain joins TRBV5-4 to TRBJ1-4; D not certain. Per the germline V gene, CDR1 is SGHNT and CDR2 is YYREEE (reference sequence). V lost 7 bases to trimming and J lost 5 bases, with 12 bases between them. This CDR3 is built from 13 residues. The CDR3: CASGVDRNEKLFF. The CDR3 DNA reads TGTGCCAGCGGGGTAGATCGAAATGAAAAACTGTTTTTT. Full variable domain (remainder filled in from reference TRBV5-4 and TRBJ1-4): ETGVTQSPTHLIKTRGQQVTLRCSSQSGHNTVSWYQQALGQGPQFIFQYYREEENGRGNFPPRFSGLQFPNYSSELNVNALELDDSALYLCASGVDRNEKLFFGSGTQLSVL.

The chain recombines TRBV5-6 with TRBJ2-7, with TRBD2 identical over 7 bases. Germline V gives CDR1 SGHDT, CDR2 YYEEEE. The length of the CDR3 is 14 residues. Trimming took 4 bases from V and 3 from J; bases not matched to a gene: 7. The CDR3 nucleotides read TGTGCCAGCAGCGCCGGGGGGTCCAGCTACGAGCAGTACTTC. Translating gives CASSAGGSSYEQYF.

J is TRBJ2-3 and V is TRBV6-6; D gene uncertain. Trimming removed 5 bases from V and 4 bases from J, with 10 bases in between. CDR1 MNHNY and CDR2 SVGAGI come from the germline V gene (reference sequence). The CDR3 is 13 residues long. This chain's CDR3 is CASSTTNPDTQYF. CDR3 coding DNA: TGTGCCAGCAGTACGACAAATCCAGATACGCAGTATTTT.

V is TRBV2 and J is TRBJ2-1, with 7 bases matching TRBD2. Trimming cost V 6 bases and J 9 bases; bases outside gene matches: 14. The germline V gene has CDR1 SNHLY and CDR2 FYNNEI. This CDR3 is built from 15 residues. The CDR3 sequence is CASSRRAGSNSEQFF. DNA of the CDR3: TGTGCCAGCAGCCGAAGAGCGGGGTCTAATTCTGAGCAGTTCTTC.

The gene calls are TRBV2 and TRBJ2-7; D unclear. Germline V gene sequence: CDR1 SNHLY, CDR2 FYNNEI. This CDR3 is built from 15 residues. The germline V and J ends were trimmed by 3 bases and 5 bases, with 17 bases remaining between them. CDR3 sequence: CASSEPGPLGDEQYF. Here the CDR3 DNA reads TGTGCCAGCAGTGAGCCCGGACCGCTCGGCGACGAGCAGTACTTC.

This chain connects TRBV29-1 to TRBJ2-5, with no clear D. Trimming removed 3 bases from V and 6 bases from J, with 5 bases in between. Germline V gene data show CDR1 as SQVTM and CDR2 as ANQGSEA. The CDR3 length is 10 residues. In nucleotides, the CDR3 is TGCAGCGTTGAGGAGAAGACCCAGTACTTC. Translating gives CSVEEKTQYF. Full variable domain (remainder filled in from reference TRBV29-1 and TRBJ2-5): SAVISQKPSRDICQRGTSLTIQCQVDSQVTMMFWYRQQPGQSLTLIATANQGSEATYESGFVIDKFPISRPNLTFSTLTVSNMSPEDSSIYLCSVEEKTQYFGPGTRLLVL.

The rearrangement joins TRBV11-2 to TRBJ2-5; D remains unclear. The CDR3 runs to 11 residues. Germline V gene lookup returns CDR1 SGHAT and CDR2 FQNNGV. Deletions cut 4 bases from V and 2 bases from J, with 2 bases between. The CDR3 is CASSSQETQYF. CDR3 sequence (DNA): TGTGCCAGCAGCTCTCAAGAGACCCAGTACTTC. The full variable domain, its missing parts supplied by reference TRBV11-2 and TRBJ2-5, is EAGVAQSPRYKIIEKRQSVAFWCNPISGHATLYWYQQILGQGPKLLIQFQNNGVVDDSQLPKDRFSAERLKGVDSTLKIQPAKLEDSAVYLCASSSQETQYFGPGTRLLVL.

The V call is TRBV6-6, the J call TRBJ1-5; D gene ambiguous. The CDR3 is 15 amino acids. Germline assignment: CDR1 MNHNY and CDR2 SVGAGI (reference sequence). V was pared by 1 base and J by 4 bases, with 11 bases between. The CDR3 region is CASSYWLTENQPQHF. The DNA of the CDR3 is TGTGCCAGCAGTTACTGGTTGACGGAGAATCAGCCCCAGCATTTT.

The chain carries TRBV7-8 and TRBJ1-6; tentative D call: TRBD1 (5 bases). The CDR3 has 19 amino acids. Trimming left V 1 base short and J 5 bases short, with 21 bases between. The V gene's germline CDR1 is SGHVS and CDR2 FQNEAQ. This CDR3 reads CASSLVRGSGNINNSPLHF. CDR3 sequence (DNA): TGTGCCAGCAGCTTAGTAAGGGGTTCGGGGAATATCAATAATTCACCCCTCCACTTT.

The gene calls are TRBV14 and TRBJ2-3; D gene ambiguous. The V gene's germline CDR1 is SGHDN and CDR2 FVKESK. This CDR3 is built from 16 residues. Trimming pared 4 bases from V and 4 bases from J, leaving 18 bases between. CDR3 sequence: CASSRAGPNPPDTQYF. CDR3 in DNA: TGTGCCAGCAGCCGTGCCGGGCCTAACCCCCCAGATACGCAGTATTTT.

Only one count was recorded for this clone. This chain uses TRBV7-8 with TRBJ2-1; 11 positions match TRBD2. The trim removed 6 bases at V and 7 bases at J, leaving 5 bases unmatched. The CDR3 runs to 14 residues. Germline CDR1 SGHVS, CDR2 FQNEAQ. For the CDR3, the DNA is TGTGCCAGCAGTCTCACTAGCGGGGGAAATGAGCAGTTCTTC. Protein: CASSLTSGGNEQFF.

V is TRBV13 and J is TRBJ2-6; the D is unclear. The CDR3 spans 16 residues. CDR1 is PRHDT and CDR2 is FYEKMQ in the germline V gene (reference sequence). V was clipped by 3 bases and J by 3 bases, with 12 bases between them. The CDR3 DNA reads TGTGCCAGCAGCTTCCTGGATTCGGGTGGGGCCAACGTCCTGACTTTC. Translation gives CASSFLDSGGANVLTF.

This chain links TRBV14 with TRBJ2-7; D unclear. The CDR3 totals 12 residues. The V gene lost 4 bases and the J gene lost 4 bases, with 8 bases spanning the gap. Germline values: CDR1 SGHDN, CDR2 FVKESK. Here the CDR3 reads CASSPHSYEQYF. The CDR3 DNA follows: TGTGCCAGCAGCCCTCACAGTTACGAGCAGTACTTC.

This chain uses TRBV6-6 with TRBJ2-2; D unresolved. This CDR3 spans 16 amino acids. Trimming shortened V by 2 bases and J by 4 bases, and 14 bases separated the two germline ends. Germline lookup yields CDR1 MNHNY and CDR2 SVGAGI (reference sequence). CDR3 nucleotide sequence: TGTGCCAGCAGTTACCCATTTTCACTGGGCACCGGGGAGCTGTTTTTT. It yields the protein CASSYPFSLGTGELFF.

The chain combines TRBV9 with TRBJ2-2, with 12 bases identical to TRBD2. The CDR3 length is 16 residues. Germline loops: CDR1 SGDLS, CDR2 YYNGEE. With 0 bases clipped from V and 7 bases from J, the junction kept 4 bases outside the gene matches. The CDR3 nucleotides read TGTGCCAGCAGCGTAGCTAGCGGGGGGGCCGTCGGGGAGCTGTTTTTT. Translating it yields CASSVASGGAVGELFF.

CDR3 protein: CASSPLSGTSREQYF. For the CDR3, the DNA is TGCGCCAGCAGCCCCCTCTCCGGGACTAGTCGCGAGCAGTACTTC. The chain carries TRBV4-1 and TRBJ2-7; 8 positions agree with TRBD2. The CDR3 has 15 residues. CDR1 is MGHRA, CDR2 YSYEKL, per germline. J gave up 6 bases and V 4 bases, and 11 bases lay outside the gene matches.

About this clone itself: Other DNA sequences of this sample code for an identical CDR3. The chain carries TRBV6-5 and TRBJ2-7; no clear D. Trimming removed 2 bases at V and 1 base at J, with 6 bases between. CDR3 size: 13 residues. Germline CDR1 MNHEY, CDR2 SVGAGI. CDR3 sequence reads: CASSYGVSYEQYF. In nucleotides, the CDR3 is TGTGCCAGCAGTTACGGGGTTTCCTACGAGCAGTACTTC.

The V call is TRBV19, the J call TRBJ2-7; TRBD1 aligns across 8 bases. CDR3 length equals 13 residues. Germline loops: CDR1 LNHDA, CDR2 SQIVND (reference sequence). V trimming: 6 bases; J trimming: 5 bases; junction bases outside the gene matches: 6. In DNA form, the CDR3 reads TGTGCCAGTAGCCCGACAGGGGCGAACGAGCAGTACTTC. It encodes CASSPTGANEQYF.